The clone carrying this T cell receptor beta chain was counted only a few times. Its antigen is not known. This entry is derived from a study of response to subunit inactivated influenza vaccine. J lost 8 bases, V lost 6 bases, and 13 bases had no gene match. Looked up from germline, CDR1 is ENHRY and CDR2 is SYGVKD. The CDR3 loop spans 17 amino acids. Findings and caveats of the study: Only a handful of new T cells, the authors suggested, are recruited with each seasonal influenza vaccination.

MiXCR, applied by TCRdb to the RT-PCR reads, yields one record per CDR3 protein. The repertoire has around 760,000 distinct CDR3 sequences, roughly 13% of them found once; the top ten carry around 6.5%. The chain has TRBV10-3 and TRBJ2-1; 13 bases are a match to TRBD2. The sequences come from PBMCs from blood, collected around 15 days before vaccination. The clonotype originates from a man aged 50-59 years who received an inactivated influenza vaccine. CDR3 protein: CAISPSPGLAGRDEQFF. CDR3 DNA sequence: TGTGCCATCAGCCCATCCCCGGGACTAGCGGGACGGGATGAGCAGTTCTTC.